What follows describes a single TCR beta chain. Its matching antigen is unknown. This PCR relied on a set of 60 Vbeta primers and 13 Jbeta primers. The method was immunoSEQ multiplex PCR; TCRdb's version includes in-frame clones alone and lacks a portion of them. This table has about 60,000 clones, around three quarters appearing once. CDR3 length: 15 residues. Per the germline V gene, CDR1 is KGHSH and CDR2 is LQKENI. V was trimmed by 3 bases and J by 4 bases, leaving 15 bases between them. These data originate in a study of cytomegalovirus exposure and HLA in healthy donors. General study points: Accurate prediction of HLA-A and HLA-B alleles (for most subjects) was reportedly achieved from TCR beta sequences.

This receptor was identified in an older woman in good health and CMV-seropositive. Input material: PBMCs. The rearrangement links TRBV18 to TRBJ1-2, with a tentative D call TRBD1 (5 bases). CDR3 sequence (DNA): TGTGCCAGCTCACCCTACAACATGACAGCCTATGGCTACACCTTC. This codes for CASSPYNMTAYGYTF.